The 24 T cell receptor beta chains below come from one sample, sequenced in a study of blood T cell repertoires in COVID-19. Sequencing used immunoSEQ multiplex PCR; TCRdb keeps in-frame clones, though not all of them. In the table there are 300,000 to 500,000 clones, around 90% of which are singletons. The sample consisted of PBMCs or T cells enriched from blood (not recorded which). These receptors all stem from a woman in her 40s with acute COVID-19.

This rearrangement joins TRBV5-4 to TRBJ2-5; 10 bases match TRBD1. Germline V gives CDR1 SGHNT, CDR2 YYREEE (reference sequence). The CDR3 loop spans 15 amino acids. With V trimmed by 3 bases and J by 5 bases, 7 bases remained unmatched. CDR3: CASSSQDRGMETQYF. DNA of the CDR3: TGTGCCAGCAGCTCCCAGGACAGGGGGATGGAGACCCAGTACTTC.

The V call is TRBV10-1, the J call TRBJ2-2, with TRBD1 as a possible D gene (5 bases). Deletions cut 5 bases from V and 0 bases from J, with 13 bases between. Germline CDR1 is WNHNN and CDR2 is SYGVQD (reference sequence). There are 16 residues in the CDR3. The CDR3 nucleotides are TGCGCCAGCAGTACGACAGCGAACGCGAACACCGGGGAGCTGTTTTTT. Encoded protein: CASSTTANANTGELFF.

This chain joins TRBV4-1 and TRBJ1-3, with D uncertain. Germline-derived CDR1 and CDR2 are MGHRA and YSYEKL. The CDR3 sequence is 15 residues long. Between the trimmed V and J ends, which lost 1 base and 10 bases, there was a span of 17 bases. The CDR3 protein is CASSQAGPGGGTIYF. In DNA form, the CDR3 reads TGCGCCAGCAGCCAAGCGGGTCCGGGAGGTGGGACCATATATTTT.

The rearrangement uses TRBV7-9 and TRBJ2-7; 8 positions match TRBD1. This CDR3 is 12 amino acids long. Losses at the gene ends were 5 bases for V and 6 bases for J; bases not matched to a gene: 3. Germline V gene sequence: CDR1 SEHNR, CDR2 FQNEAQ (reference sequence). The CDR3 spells CASSPDRAEQYF. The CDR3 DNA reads TGTGCCAGCAGCCCGGACAGGGCCGAGCAGTACTTC.

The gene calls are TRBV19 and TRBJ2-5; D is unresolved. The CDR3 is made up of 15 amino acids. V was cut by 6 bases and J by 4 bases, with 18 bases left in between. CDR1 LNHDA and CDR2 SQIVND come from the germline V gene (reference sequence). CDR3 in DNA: TGTGCCAGTAGAATAAGATCGAATGCCGGAGAGACCCAGTACTTC. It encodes CASRIRSNAGETQYF.

The CDR3 spells CASSRTPYEQYF. The CDR3 region has the DNA TGTGCCAGCAGCCGGACTCCTTACGAGCAGTACTTC. The V gene is TRBV6-5, the J gene TRBJ2-7, with a weak D call TRBD2 (5 bases). V was shortened by 6 bases and J by 4 bases, with 10 bases between the two germline ends. The V gene's germline CDR1 is MNHEY and CDR2 SVGAGI. The CDR3 loop spans 12 amino acids.

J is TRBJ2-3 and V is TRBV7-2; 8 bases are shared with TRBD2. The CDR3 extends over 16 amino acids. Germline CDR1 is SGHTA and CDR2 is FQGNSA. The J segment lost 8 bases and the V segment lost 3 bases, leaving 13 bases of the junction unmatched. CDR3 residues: CASSFSAGVPRGTQYF. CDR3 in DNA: TGTGCCAGCAGCTTTTCAGCGGGGGTTCCTCGTGGTACGCAGTATTTT.

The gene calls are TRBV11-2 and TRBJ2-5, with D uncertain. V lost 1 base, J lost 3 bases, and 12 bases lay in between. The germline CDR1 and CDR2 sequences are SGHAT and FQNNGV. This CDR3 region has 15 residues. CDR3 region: CASSLGGSIKETQYF. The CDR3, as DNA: TGTGCCAGCAGCTTAGGAGGATCCATCAAAGAGACCCAGTACTTC.

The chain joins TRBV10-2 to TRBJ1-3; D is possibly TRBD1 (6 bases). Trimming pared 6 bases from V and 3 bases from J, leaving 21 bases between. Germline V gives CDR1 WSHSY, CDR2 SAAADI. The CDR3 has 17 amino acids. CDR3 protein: CASSRFTGGAVGNTIYF. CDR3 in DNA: TGCGCCAGCAGCCGGTTCACGGGGGGCGCGGTTGGAAACACCATATATTTT.

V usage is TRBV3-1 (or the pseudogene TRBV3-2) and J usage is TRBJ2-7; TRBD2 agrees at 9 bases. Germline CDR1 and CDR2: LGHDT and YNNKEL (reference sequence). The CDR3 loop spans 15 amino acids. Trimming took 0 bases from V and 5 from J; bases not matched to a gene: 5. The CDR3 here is CASSQDLASGDEQYF. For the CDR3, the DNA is TGTGCCAGCAGCCAAGATCTCGCTAGCGGGGACGAGCAGTACTTC.

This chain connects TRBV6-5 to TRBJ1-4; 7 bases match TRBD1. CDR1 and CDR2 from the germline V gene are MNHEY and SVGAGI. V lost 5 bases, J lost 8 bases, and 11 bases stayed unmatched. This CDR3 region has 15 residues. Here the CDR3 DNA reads TGTGCCAGCAGTCTAACAGGGGTCGGGGGCGAAAAACTGTTTTTT. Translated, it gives CASSLTGVGGEKLFF.

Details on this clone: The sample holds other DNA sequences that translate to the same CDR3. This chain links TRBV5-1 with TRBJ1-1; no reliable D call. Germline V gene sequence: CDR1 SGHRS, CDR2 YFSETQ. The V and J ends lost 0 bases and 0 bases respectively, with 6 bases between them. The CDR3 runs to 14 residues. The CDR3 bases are TGCGCCAGCAGCTTGGGTACAGTGAACACTGAAGCTTTCTTT. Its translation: CASSLGTVNTEAFF.

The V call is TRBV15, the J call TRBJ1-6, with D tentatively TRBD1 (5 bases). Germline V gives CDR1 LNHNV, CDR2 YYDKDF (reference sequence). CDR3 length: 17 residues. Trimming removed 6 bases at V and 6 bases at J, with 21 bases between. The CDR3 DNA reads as TGTGCCACCAGTAAGGGACTGCCGGGGGGAGGTAATTCACCCCTCCACTTT. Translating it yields CATSKGLPGGGNSPLHF.

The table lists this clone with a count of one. The CDR3 protein is CASSLNRGTGELFF. CDR3 nucleotide sequence: TGCGCCAGCAGCTTGAATCGCGGAACCGGGGAGCTGTTTTTT. The rearrangement uses TRBV5-1 and TRBJ2-2, with no clear D. The V gene's germline CDR1 is SGHRS and CDR2 YFSETQ. The CDR3 runs 14 residues. The V and J ends lost 1 base and 5 bases respectively, with 9 bases between them.

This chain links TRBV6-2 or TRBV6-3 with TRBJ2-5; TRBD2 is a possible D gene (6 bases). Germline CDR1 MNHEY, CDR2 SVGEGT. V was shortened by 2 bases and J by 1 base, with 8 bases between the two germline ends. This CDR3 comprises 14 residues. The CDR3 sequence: CASSYRRGQETQYF. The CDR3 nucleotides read TGTGCCAGCAGTTACAGGCGGGGCCAAGAGACCCAGTACTTC.

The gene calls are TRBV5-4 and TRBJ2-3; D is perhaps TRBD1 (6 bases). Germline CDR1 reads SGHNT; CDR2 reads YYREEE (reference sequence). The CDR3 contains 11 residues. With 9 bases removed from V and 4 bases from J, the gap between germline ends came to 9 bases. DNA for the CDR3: TGTGCCACCTCAGGGGCAGATACGCAGTATTTT. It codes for CATSGADTQYF. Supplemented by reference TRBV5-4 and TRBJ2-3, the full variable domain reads ETGVTQSPTHLIKTRGQQVTLRCSSQSGHNTVSWYQQALGQGPQFIFQYYREEENGRGNFPPRFSGLQFPNYSSELNVNALELDDSALYLCATSGADTQYFGPGTRLTVL.

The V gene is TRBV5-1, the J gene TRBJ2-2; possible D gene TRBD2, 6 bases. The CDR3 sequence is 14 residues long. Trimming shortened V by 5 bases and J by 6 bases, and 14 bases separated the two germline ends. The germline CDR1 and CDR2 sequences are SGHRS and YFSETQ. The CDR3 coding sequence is TGCGCCAGCAGTGGTACGGGGGTCCCCGGGGAGCTGTTTTTT. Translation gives CASSGTGVPGELFF.

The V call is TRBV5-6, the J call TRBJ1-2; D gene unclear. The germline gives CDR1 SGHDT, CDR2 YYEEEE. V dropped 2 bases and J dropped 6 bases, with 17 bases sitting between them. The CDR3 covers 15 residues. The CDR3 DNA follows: TGTGCCAGCAGCTTATATTCCAGTGCGGGGAATGGCTACACCTTC. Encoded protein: CASSLYSSAGNGYTF.

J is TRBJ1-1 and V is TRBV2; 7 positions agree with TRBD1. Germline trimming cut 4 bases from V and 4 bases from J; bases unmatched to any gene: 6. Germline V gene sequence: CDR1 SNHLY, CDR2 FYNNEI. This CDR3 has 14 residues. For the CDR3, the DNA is TGTGCCAGCAGTGGACAGGGCGCGAGCACTGAAGCTTTCTTT. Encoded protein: CASSGQGASTEAFF.

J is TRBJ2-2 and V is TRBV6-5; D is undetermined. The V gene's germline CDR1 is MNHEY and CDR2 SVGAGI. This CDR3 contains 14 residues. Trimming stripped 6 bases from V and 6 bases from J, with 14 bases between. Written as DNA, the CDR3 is TGTGCCAGCAGGCCCCCGGAGTGGGCCGGGGAGCTGTTTTTT. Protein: CASRPPEWAGELFF.

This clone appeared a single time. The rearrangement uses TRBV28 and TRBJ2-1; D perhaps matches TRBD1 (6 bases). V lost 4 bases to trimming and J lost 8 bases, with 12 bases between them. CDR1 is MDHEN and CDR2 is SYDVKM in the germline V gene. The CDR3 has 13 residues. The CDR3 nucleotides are TGTGCCAGCAGTTCACAGGGACGGGATGAGCAGTTCTTC. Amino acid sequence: CASSSQGRDEQFF. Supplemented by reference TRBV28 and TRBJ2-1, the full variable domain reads DVKVTQSSRYLVKRTGEKVFLECVQDMDHENMFWYRQDPGLGLRLIYFSYDVKMKEKGDIPEGYSVSREKKERFSLILESASTNQTSMYLCASSSQGRDEQFFGPGTRLTVL.

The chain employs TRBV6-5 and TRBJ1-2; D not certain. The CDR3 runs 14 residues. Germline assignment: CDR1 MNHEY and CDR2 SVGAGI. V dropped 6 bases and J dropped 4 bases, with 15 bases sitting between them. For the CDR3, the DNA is TGTGCCAGCAGAGTACCGGGAGGATCCTATGGCTACACCTTC. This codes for CASRVPGGSYGYTF.

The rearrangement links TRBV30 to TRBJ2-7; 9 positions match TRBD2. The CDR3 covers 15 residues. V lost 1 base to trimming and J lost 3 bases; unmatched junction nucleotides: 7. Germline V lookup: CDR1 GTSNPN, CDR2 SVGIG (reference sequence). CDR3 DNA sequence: TGTGCCTGGAGTGGCGGGGGGGCTAATAACTACGAGCAGTACTTC. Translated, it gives CAWSGGGANNYEQYF.

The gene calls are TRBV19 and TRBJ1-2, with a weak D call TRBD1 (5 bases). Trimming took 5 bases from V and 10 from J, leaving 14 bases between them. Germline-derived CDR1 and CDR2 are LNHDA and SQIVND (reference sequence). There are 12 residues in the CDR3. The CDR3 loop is CASSYRYSDYTF. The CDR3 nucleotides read TGTGCCAGTAGTTACAGGTACTCCGACTACACCTTC.